This TCR beta chain comes out of a study of blood T cells in healthy people across ages. General observations from the study: Older age went with lower TCR beta diversity per million T cells, in a roughly linear way. With unsorted PBMCs, a conclusive comparison of naive versus antigen-experienced cells was not possible.

Sample-barcoded 5' priming and a J-beta primer mix drove a second PCR of 7 to 11 cycles. Each cDNA molecule, via a template-switch adaptor with 12 random nucleotides, was tagged. TCRdb processed the 5' RACE reads anew with MiXCR; each CDR3 protein has one entry. The sample carries about 570,000 distinct CDR3 sequences, 27% recorded once. About this clonotype: Its antigen is unknown.

What was sequenced was blood. The receptor's source is a woman in her sixties or seventies in good health.

The CDR3 sequence: CASSRDGKDQPQHF. The CDR3 coding sequence is TGTGCCAGCTCACGGGACGGAAAGGATCAGCCCCAGCATTTT. V usage is TRBV18 and J usage is TRBJ1-5; D might be TRBD1 (5 bases). The CDR3 loop spans 14 amino acids. V was clipped by 4 bases and J by 5 bases, with 12 bases between them. Germline V gene sequence: CDR1 KGHSH, CDR2 LQKENI. The full variable domain, rest sourced from reference TRBV18 and TRBJ1-5, is NAGVMQNPRHLVRRRGQEARLRCSPMKGHSHVYWYRQLPEEGLKFMVYLQKENIIDESGMPKERFSAEFPKEGPSILRIQQVVRGDSAAYFCASSRDGKDQPQHFGDGTRLSIL.